This T cell receptor (beta chain) was sequenced during a study of breast tumors, draining lymph nodes, adjacent tissues. Study-level results: Tumor T cell lymph node origin was a supported hypothesis, not proven. Data fit most tumor T cells coming from lymph node, expanding in tumor. Tumor and nontumor repertoires were significantly more similar in luminal-like than in basal-like breast cancer. Tumor TCR diversity was below lymph nodes but above nontumor tissue.

Breast cancer patients provided tissue from their axillary draining lymph nodes. TCRdb reanalysed the multiplex PCR reads using MiXCR and keeps one entry per CDR3 protein. The repertoire holds more than 250,000 distinct CDR3 sequences, with 30% as singletons. Between the trimmed V and J ends, which lost 1 base and 2 bases, there was a span of 17 bases. Germline V gene sequence: CDR1 SGHVS, CDR2 FQNEAQ. CDR3 size: 17 residues. This clonotype was recorded many times. No antigen is known for it. V usage is TRBV7-8 and J usage is TRBJ2-5; D not resolved. The receptor's source is a female donor with breast cancer. Some clones in this sample may be carry-over from other donors' samples. Sequences were obtained from axillary lymph node tissue. CDR3 coding DNA: TGTGCCAGCAGCTTAGTCTCTAGTGTGGGCAGTCAAGAGACCCAGTACTTC. Its protein is CASSLVSSVGSQETQYF. The complete variable domain, with remaining parts taken from reference TRBV7-8 and TRBJ2-5, reads GAGVSQSPRYKVAKRGQDVALRCDPISGHVSLFWYQQALGQGPEFLTYFQNEAQLDKSGLPSDRFFAERPEGSVSTLKIQRTQQEDSAVYLCASSLVSSVGSQETQYFGPGTRLLVL.